A single sample gave rise to the 8 T cell receptor beta chains below, sequenced in a study of shared clonotypes between healthy human individuals. Naive CD8 cells comprised CD45RO-negative, CCR7-positively selected cells, excluding terminally differentiated effector memory CD45RA+ cells. Using immunoSEQ multiplex PCR, the repertoire was profiled, and TCRdb retains in-frame clones only, with some absent. The profile shows nearly 600,000 clones, nearly 97% of them singletons. The sample was naive CD8+ T cells sorted from blood. These receptors came from a woman aged 25-40 years in good health.

The V gene is TRBV6-1, the J gene TRBJ2-1; D is possibly TRBD2 (6 bases). CDR3 length: 13 amino acids. Germline values: CDR1 MNHNS, CDR2 SASEGT. Trimming removed 6 bases from V and 4 bases from J, with 10 bases in between. CDR3 nucleotides: TGTGCCAGCAGCCGGGACTCTTACAATGAGCAGTTCTTC. Translated: CASSRDSYNEQFF.

This chain uses TRBV7-9 with TRBJ2-7; D possibly uses TRBD1 or TRBD2 (5 bases each). Germline assignment: CDR1 SEHNR and CDR2 FQNEAQ (reference sequence). V gave up 4 bases and J gave up 3 bases, with 13 bases separating them. The CDR3 is 14 residues long. CDR3 sequence (DNA): TGTGCCAGCAGCTCCGGACGGGACGACTACGAGCAGTACTTC. Translated: CASSSGRDDYEQYF. The entire variable domain, with the rest obtained from reference TRBV7-9 and TRBJ2-7, is as follows: DTGVSQNPRHKITKRGQNVTFRCDPISEHNRLYWYRQTLGQGPEFLTYFQNEAQLEKSRLLSDRFSAERPKGSFSTLEIQRTEQGDSAMYLCASSSGRDDYEQYFGPGTRLTVT.

The chain employs TRBV2 and TRBJ2-3; TRBD1 matches at 7 bases. Germline V gene data show CDR1 as SNHLY and CDR2 as FYNNEI. CDR3 length: 16 amino acids. With V trimmed by 7 bases and J by 2 bases, 12 bases remained unmatched. The CDR3 DNA sequence: TGTGCCAGCACCCTTACCCCCGGGACAGCCACAGATACGCAGTATTTT. Residues: CASTLTPGTATDTQYF.

The V gene is TRBV11-2, the J gene TRBJ2-5; either TRBD1 or TRBD2 may supply D (5 bases each). Trimming removed 6 bases from V and 1 base from J, with 15 bases in between. From germline, CDR1 is SGHAT and CDR2 FQNNGV. The CDR3 is made up of 15 amino acids. CDR3 in amino acids: CASSFPRGIQETQYF. CDR3 nucleotide sequence: TGTGCCAGCAGTTTCCCCCGGGGCATCCAAGAGACCCAGTACTTC.

The chain links TRBV13 to TRBJ2-2; D not certain. Germline CDR1 and CDR2: PRHDT and FYEKMQ (reference sequence). Trimming pared 4 bases from V and 4 bases from J, leaving 16 bases between. CDR3 length equals 16 residues. In DNA form, the CDR3 reads TGTGCCAGCAGCTGGTCCACACTGGGCCCCACCGGGGAGCTGTTTTTT. Its protein product is CASSWSTLGPTGELFF.

V and J are TRBV6-6 and TRBJ1-1, with D unclear. CDR3 size: 15 residues. Trimming removed 6 bases at V and 3 bases at J, with 17 bases between. Germline lookup yields CDR1 MNHNY and CDR2 SVGAGI (reference sequence). CDR3 region: CASSPGLGRDTEAFF. The DNA of the CDR3 is TGTGCCAGCAGCCCTGGATTAGGGAGGGACACTGAAGCTTTCTTT.

Points on this clone: This sample includes further DNA sequences coding for the same CDR3. This sequence joins TRBV9 and TRBJ1-2; D gene unclear. The ends were cut back, 0 bases at V and 4 bases at J, with 4 bases in the middle. Germline lookup yields CDR1 SGDLS and CDR2 YYNGEE. The CDR3 consists of 12 residues. The CDR3, as DNA: TGTGCCAGCAGCGTAGCGCCCTATGGCTACACCTTC. This sequence encodes CASSVAPYGYTF.

The rearrangement links TRBV5-4 to TRBJ2-3; no clear D gene. This CDR3 has 12 residues. V lost 0 bases and J 6 bases, leaving 5 bases between the germline ends. Per germline, CDR1 SGHNT and CDR2 YYREEE (reference sequence). CDR3 sequence (DNA): TGTGCCAGCAGCTTGGCATCCGATACGCAGTATTTT. The encoded protein is CASSLASDTQYF. The complete variable domain, with remaining parts taken from reference TRBV5-4 and TRBJ2-3, reads ETGVTQSPTHLIKTRGQQVTLRCSSQSGHNTVSWYQQALGQGPQFIFQYYREEENGRGNFPPRFSGLQFPNYSSELNVNALELDDSALYLCASSLASDTQYFGPGTRLTVL.